This T cell receptor beta chain was sequenced for a study of cytomegalovirus exposure and HLA in healthy donors. Study findings and constraints: When the data were analyzed later, several of the most significant clusters appeared to be linked to common viral pathogens.

The germline CDR1 and CDR2 sequences are ENHRY and SYGVKD. Trimming took 4 bases from V and 7 from J, leaving 11 bases between them. The CDR3 covers 14 residues. The primer mix had 60 Vbeta and 13 Jbeta primers. The assay was immunoSEQ multiplex PCR, and TCRdb's table has in-frame clones only and misses some. The sample includes about 130,000 clones. As concerns this clone: The antigen is not known.

This receptor was obtained from a man in his thirties or forties in good health and CMV-seronegative. The specimen sequenced was PBMCs. The V and J genes are TRBV10-3 and TRBJ1-6; tentative D call: TRBD1 (6 bases). CDR3 sequence reads: CAISAGVGNSPLHF. The DNA of the CDR3 is TGTGCCATCAGTGCAGGGGTAGGGAATTCACCCCTCCACTTT.